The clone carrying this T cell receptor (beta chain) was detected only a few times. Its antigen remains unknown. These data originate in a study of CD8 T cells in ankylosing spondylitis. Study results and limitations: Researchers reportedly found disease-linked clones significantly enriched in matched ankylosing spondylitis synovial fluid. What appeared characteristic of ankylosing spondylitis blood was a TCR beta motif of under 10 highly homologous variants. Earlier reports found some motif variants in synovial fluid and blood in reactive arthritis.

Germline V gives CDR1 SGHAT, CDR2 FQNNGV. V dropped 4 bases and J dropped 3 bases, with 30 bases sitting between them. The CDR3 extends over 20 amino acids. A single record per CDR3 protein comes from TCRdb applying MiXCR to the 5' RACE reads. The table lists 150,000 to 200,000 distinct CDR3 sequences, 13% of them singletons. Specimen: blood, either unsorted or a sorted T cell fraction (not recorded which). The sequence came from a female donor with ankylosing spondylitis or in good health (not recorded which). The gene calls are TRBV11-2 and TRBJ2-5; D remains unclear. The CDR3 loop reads CASSWPEPSGITGVEETQYF. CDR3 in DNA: TGTGCCAGCAGCTGGCCCGAACCGTCGGGCATTACCGGAGTAGAAGAGACCCAGTACTTC. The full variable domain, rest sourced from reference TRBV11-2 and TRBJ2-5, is EAGVAQSPRYKIIEKRQSVAFWCNPISGHATLYWYQQILGQGPKLLIQFQNNGVVDDSQLPKDRFSAERLKGVDSTLKIQPAKLEDSAVYLCASSWPEPSGITGVEETQYFGPGTRLLVL.